Following are 10 T cell receptor beta chains from one sample sequenced in a study of radiation and T cells in renal cell carcinoma. Time point indicated: baseline pretreatment blood. As for treatment: 15 Gy SBRT to primary tumor, nephrectomy 4 weeks later. Profiled with immunoSEQ multiplex PCR; TCRdb holds only in-frame clones, not every one. The data contain about 130,000 clones, more than 70% of them singletons. The sequencing used blood, collected from a patient whose treatment included radiotherapy and nephrectomy. The receptors come from a woman between 45 and 60 years old with renal cell carcinoma.

This clone was seen a few times. The chain combines TRBV19 with TRBJ2-1; D gene unclear. Germline CDR1 and CDR2: LNHDA and SQIVND (reference sequence). This CDR3 spans 11 amino acids. Trimming pared 7 bases from V and 5 bases from J, leaving 6 bases between. The CDR3 here is CASKTHNEQFF. The CDR3 coding sequence is TGTGCCAGTAAGACACACAATGAGCAGTTCTTC. Combining the CDR3 with reference TRBV19 and TRBJ2-1 gives the whole variable domain DGGITQSPKYLFRKEGQNVTLSCEQNLNHDAMYWYRQDPGQGLRLIYYSQIVNDFQKGDIAEGYSVSREKKESFPLTVTSAQKNPTAFYLCASKTHNEQFFGPGTRLTVL.

The rearrangement links TRBV5-6 to TRBJ1-2; unclear D gene. The CDR3 has 10 amino acids. From germline, CDR1 is SGHDT and CDR2 YYEEEE. Trimming pared 9 bases from V and 8 bases from J, leaving 11 bases between. The CDR3 DNA is TGTGCCACCATACAGCGCGGCTACACCTTC. As protein: CATIQRGYTF.

The J gene is TRBJ2-7, the V gene TRBV6-1; D is unclear. V lost 4 bases, J lost 3 bases, and 7 bases lay in between. Germline V lookup: CDR1 MNHNS, CDR2 SASEGT. The CDR3 is made up of 12 amino acids. The CDR3 nucleotides read TGTGCCAGCAGTGGGGCAATCTACGAGCAGTACTTC. This gives the protein CASSGAIYEQYF.

The chain employs TRBV7-2 and TRBJ2-5; the D is unclear. The CDR3 sequence is 14 residues long. The V end lost 1 base, the J end lost 5 bases, and 11 bases lay between the germline ends. Per the germline V gene, CDR1 is SGHTA and CDR2 is FQGNSA. CDR3 sequence (DNA): TGTGCCAGCAGCTTAGAGAATGCGGTGGAGACCCAGTACTTC. Translating gives CASSLENAVETQYF.

The chain has TRBV15 and TRBJ2-6; D gene ambiguous. Germline CDR1 and CDR2: LNHNV and YYDKDF (reference sequence). There are 15 residues in the CDR3. V lost 9 bases and J lost 0, with 12 bases in between. CDR3 sequence: CATGPDISGANVLTF. In DNA, the CDR3 is TGTGCCACTGGACCTGACATCTCTGGGGCCAACGTCCTGACTTTC.

This sequence joins TRBV7-9 and TRBJ1-1, with D unresolved. V lost 2 bases and J lost 2, with 9 bases in between. The CDR3 sequence is 14 residues long. Per the germline V gene, CDR1 is SEHNR and CDR2 is FQNEAQ (reference sequence). DNA for the CDR3: TGTGCCAGCAGCTTAATGGGAGGAAACACTGAAGCTTTCTTT. Its translation: CASSLMGGNTEAFF. The variable domain in full, completed from reference TRBV7-9 and TRBJ1-1, reads DTGVSQNPRHKITKRGQNVTFRCDPISEHNRLYWYRQTLGQGPEFLTYFQNEAQLEKSRLLSDRFSAERPKGSFSTLEIQRTEQGDSAMYLCASSLMGGNTEAFFGQGTRLTVV.

The chain recombines TRBV7-2 with TRBJ2-1, with a weak D call TRBD2 (5 bases). CDR1 and CDR2 (germline): SGHTA, FQGNSA. This CDR3 comprises 13 residues. Deletions cut 5 bases from V and 4 bases from J, with 9 bases between. The DNA for the CDR3 is TGTGCCAGCAGCCCCCCGGGGTACAATGAGCAGTTCTTC. It specifies CASSPPGYNEQFF.

Written as DNA, the CDR3 is TGTGCCAGCAGACCCACAGGGGTCACCTATAATTCACCCCTCCACTTT. Translation gives CASRPTGVTYNSPLHF. The chain recombines TRBV7-2 with TRBJ1-6; TRBD1 aligns across 7 bases. Germline V CDR1 and CDR2: SGHTA, FQGNSA. Losses at the gene ends were 6 bases for V and 2 bases for J; bases not matched to a gene: 7. The CDR3 loop spans 16 amino acids.

V gene TRBV15 combines with J gene TRBJ2-1; tentatively, D is TRBD2 (7 bases). Germline assignment: CDR1 LNHNV and CDR2 YYDKDF (reference sequence). Trimming shortened V by 5 bases and J by 3 bases, and 23 bases separated the two germline ends. The CDR3 runs 18 residues. As DNA, the CDR3 is TGTGCCACCAGCGCCGGAAGAACCGGCGGGGGCCTCTACAATGAGCAGTTCTTC. Translating it yields CATSAGRTGGGLYNEQFF. The full variable domain, its missing parts supplied by reference TRBV15 and TRBJ2-1, is DAMVIQNPRYQVTQFGKPVTLSCSQTLNHNVMYWYQQKSSQAPKLLFHYYDKDFNNEADTPDNFQSRRPNTSFCFLDIRSPGLGDTAMYLCATSAGRTGGGLYNEQFFGPGTRLTVL.

V gene TRBV11-2 combines with J gene TRBJ1-3, with TRBD1 identical over 7 bases. The germline V gene encodes CDR1 SGHAT and CDR2 FQNNGV. The trim removed 4 bases at V and 0 bases at J, leaving 3 bases unmatched. There are 15 residues in the CDR3. The CDR3 DNA sequence: TGTGCCAGCAGCTCCGGGACAGCCTCTGGAAACACCATATATTTT. Amino acid sequence: CASSSGTASGNTIYF.